The clone carrying this TCR beta chain was seen a few times. This sample was included in a study of blood T cell repertoires in COVID-19. Turning to the study itself: Samples representing acute and convalescent COVID-19 were sourced from the United States, Italy and Spain. From T cells, B-cell-depleted T cells, or PBMCs came the material, which was cDNA or gDNA.

Germline V lookup: CDR1 SGHRS, CDR2 YFSETQ. V shed 0 bases and J 0 bases; nucleotides not matched to a gene: 3. The CDR3 has 16 amino acids. Study processing details: Scientists estimated how many nucleated cells there were by amplifying reference gene primers. Only in-frame clones appear in the TCRdb table, and some are missing; sequencing was by immunoSEQ multiplex PCR. V, J and clone size derive from that table, while D and trimming were established from the DNA sequence. The data hold about 100,000 clones, with around four fifths observed a single time. This chain uses TRBV5-1 with TRBJ1-5; 7 nucleotides agree with TRBD1. The sequence was collected from a man between 45 and 60 years old with active or convalescent COVID-19. Input material: peripheral blood. For the CDR3, the DNA is TGCGCCAGCAGCTTGGGAGGGGGCTATAGCAATCAGCCCCAGCATTTT. The encoded protein is CASSLGGGYSNQPQHF.